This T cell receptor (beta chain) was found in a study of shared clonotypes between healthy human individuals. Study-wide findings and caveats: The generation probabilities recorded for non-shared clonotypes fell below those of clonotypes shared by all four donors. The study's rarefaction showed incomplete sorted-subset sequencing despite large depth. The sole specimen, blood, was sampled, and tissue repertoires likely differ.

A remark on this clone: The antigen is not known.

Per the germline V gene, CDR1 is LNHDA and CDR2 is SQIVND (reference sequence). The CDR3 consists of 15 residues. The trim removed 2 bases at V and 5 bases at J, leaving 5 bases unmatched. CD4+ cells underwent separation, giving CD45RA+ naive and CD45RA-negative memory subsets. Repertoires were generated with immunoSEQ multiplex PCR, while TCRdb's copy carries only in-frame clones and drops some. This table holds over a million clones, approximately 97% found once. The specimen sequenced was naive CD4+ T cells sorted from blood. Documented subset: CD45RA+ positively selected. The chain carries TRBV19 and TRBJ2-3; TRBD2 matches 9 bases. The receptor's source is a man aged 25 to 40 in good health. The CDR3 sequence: CASSILAGRGDTQYF. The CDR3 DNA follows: TGTGCCAGTAGTATACTAGCGGGACGGGGAGATACGCAGTATTTT.